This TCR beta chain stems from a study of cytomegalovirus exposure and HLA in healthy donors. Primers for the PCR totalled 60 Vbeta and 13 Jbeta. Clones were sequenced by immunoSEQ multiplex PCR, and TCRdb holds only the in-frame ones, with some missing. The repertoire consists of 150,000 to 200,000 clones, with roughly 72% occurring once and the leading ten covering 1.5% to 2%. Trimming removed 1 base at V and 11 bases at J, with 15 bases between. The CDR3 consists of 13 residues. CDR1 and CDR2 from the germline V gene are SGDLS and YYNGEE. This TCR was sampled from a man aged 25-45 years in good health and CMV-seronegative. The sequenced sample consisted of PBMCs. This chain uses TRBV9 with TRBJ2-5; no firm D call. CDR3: CASSVLGKGEQYF. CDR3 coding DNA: TGTGCCAGCAGCGTATTGGGTAAAGGAGAGCAGTACTTC.